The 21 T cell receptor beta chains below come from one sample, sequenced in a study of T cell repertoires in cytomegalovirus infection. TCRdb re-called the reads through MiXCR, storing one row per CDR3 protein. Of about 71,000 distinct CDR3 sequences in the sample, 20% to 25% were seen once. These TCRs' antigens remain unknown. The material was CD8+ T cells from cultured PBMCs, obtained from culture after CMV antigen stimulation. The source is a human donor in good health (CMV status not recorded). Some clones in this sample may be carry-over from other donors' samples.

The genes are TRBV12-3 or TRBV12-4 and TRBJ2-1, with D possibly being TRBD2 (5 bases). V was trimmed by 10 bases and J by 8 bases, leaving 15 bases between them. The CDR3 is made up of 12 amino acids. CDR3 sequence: CATLHPRDEQFF. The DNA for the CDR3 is TGTGCCACCCTACACCCGCGGGATGAGCAGTTCTTC.

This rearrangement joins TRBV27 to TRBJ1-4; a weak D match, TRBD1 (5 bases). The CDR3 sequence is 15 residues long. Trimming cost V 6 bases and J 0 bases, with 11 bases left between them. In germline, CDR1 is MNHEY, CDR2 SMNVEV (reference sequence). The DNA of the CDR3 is TGTGCCAGCAGGGCCCAGGGTGCAACTAATGAAAAACTGTTTTTT. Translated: CASRAQGATNEKLFF.

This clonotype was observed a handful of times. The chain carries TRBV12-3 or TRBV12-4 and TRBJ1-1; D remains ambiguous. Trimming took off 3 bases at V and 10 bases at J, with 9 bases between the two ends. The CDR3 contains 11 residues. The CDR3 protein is CASSFSARAFF. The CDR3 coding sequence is TGTGCCAGCAGTTTTTCGGCTAGAGCTTTCTTT.

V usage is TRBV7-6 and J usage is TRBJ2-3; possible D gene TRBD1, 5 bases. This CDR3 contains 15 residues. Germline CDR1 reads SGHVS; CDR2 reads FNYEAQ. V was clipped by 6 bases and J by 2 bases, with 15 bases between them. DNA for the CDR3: TGTGCCAGCAGTTCCAGTGGGGCTGACACAGATACGCAGTATTTT. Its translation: CASSSSGADTDTQYF. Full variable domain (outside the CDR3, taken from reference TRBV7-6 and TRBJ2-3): GAGVSQSPRYKVTKRGQDVALRCDPISGHVSLYWYRQALGQGPEFLTYFNYEAQQDKSGLPNDRFSAERPEGSISTLTIQRTEQRDSAMYRCASSSSGADTDTQYFGPGTRLTVL.

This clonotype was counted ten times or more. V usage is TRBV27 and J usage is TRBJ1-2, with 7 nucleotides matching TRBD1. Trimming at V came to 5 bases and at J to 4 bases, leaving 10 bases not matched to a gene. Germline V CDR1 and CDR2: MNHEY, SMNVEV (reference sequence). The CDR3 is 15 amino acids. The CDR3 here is CASSPTGAGGYGYTF. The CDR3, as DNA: TGTGCCAGCAGTCCCACAGGGGCGGGGGGCTATGGCTACACCTTC.

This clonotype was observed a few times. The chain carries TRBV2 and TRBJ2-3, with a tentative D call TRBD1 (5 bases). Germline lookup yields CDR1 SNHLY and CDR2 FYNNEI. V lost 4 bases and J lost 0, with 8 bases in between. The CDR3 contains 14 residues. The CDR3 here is CASSGQQSTDTQYF. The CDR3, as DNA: TGTGCCAGCAGTGGACAGCAGAGCACAGATACGCAGTATTTT.

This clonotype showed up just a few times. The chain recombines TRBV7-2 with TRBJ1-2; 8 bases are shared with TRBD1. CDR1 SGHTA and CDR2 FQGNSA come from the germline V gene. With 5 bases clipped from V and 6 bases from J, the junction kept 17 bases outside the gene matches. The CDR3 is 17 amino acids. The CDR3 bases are TGTGCCAGCAGCCCAGCAGTAGGCAGGGGGCGCTTTGATGGCTACACCTTC. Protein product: CASSPAVGRGRFDGYTF.

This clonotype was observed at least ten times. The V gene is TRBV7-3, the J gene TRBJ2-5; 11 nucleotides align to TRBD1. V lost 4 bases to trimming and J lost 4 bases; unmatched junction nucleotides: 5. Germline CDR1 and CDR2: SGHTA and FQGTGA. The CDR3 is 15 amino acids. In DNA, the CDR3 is TGTGCCAGCAGCTCCAGGACAGGGGGCCCAGAGACCCAGTACTTC. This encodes CASSSRTGGPETQYF.

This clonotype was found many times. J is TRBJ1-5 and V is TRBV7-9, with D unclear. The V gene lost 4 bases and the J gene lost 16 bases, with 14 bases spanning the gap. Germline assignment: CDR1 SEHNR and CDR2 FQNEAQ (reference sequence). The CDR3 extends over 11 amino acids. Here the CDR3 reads CASSSSSGLHF. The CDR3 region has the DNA TGTGCCAGCAGCTCCTCCTCTGGGCTCCATTTT.

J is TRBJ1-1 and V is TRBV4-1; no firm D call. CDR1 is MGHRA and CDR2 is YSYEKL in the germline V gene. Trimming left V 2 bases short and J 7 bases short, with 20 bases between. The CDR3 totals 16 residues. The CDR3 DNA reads TGCGCCAGCAGCCAATTCGAAAGAACATCGGTACATGAAGCTTTCTTT. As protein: CASSQFERTSVHEAFF.

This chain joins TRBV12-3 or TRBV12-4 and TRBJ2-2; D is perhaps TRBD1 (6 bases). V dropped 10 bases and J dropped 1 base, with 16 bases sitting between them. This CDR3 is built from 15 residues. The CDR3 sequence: CANMIRTENTGELFF. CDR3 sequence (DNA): TGTGCCAACATGATACGGACAGAGAACACCGGGGAGCTGTTTTTT.

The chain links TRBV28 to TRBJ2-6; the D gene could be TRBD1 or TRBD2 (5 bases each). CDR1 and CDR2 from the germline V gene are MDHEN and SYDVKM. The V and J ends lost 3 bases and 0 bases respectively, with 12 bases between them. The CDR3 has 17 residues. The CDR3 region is CASSLSGTDSGANVLTF. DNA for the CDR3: TGTGCCAGCAGTTTGTCCGGGACGGACTCTGGGGCCAACGTCCTGACTTTC.

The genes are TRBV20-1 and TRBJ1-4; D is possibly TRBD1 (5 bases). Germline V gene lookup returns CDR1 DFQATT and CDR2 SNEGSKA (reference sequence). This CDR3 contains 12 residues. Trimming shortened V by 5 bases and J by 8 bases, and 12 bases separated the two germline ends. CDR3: CSAAKWGEKLFF. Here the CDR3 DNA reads TGCAGTGCTGCGAAGTGGGGGGAAAAACTGTTTTTT.

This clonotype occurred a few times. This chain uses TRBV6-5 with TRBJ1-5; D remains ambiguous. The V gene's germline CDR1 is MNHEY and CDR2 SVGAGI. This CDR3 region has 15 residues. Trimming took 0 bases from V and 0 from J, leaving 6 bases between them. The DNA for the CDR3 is TGTGCCAGCAGTTACTCCACTCATAGCAATCAGCCCCAGCATTTT. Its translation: CASSYSTHSNQPQHF.

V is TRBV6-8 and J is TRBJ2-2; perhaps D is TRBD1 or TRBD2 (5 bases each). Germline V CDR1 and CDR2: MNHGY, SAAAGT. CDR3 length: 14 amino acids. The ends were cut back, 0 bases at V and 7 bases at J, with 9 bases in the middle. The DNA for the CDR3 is TGTGCCAGCAGTTACTCGAGAGGGGTCGGGGAGCTGTTTTTT. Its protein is CASSYSRGVGELFF.

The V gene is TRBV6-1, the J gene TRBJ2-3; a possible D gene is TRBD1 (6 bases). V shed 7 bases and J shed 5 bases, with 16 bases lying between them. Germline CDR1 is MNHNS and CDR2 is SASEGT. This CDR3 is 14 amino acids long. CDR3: CASTSGTYLDTQYF. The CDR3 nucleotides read TGTGCCAGCACCTCCGGGACATACCTAGATACGCAGTATTTT.

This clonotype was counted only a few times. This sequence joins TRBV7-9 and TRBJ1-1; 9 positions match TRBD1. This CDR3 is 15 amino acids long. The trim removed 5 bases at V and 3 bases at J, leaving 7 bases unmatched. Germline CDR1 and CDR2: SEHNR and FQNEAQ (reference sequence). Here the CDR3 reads CASSQGQGRDTEAFF. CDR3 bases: TGTGCCAGCAGCCAGGGACAGGGAAGGGACACTGAAGCTTTCTTT. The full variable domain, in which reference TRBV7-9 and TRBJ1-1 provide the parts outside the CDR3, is DTGVSQNPRHKITKRGQNVTFRCDPISEHNRLYWYRQTLGQGPEFLTYFQNEAQLEKSRLLSDRFSAERPKGSFSTLEIQRTEQGDSAMYLCASSQGQGRDTEAFFGQGTRLTVV.

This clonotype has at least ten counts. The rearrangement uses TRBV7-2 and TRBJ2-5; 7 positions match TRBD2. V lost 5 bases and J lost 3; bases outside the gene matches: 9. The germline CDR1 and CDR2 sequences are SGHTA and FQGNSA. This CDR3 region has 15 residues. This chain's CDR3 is CASSRGGVAEETQYF. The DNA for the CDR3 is TGTGCCAGCAGCCGGGGAGGGGTAGCAGAAGAGACCCAGTACTTC. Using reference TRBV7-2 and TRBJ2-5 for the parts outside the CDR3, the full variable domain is GAGVSQSPSNKVTEKGKDVELRCDPISGHTALYWYRQSLGQGLEFLIYFQGNSAPDKSGLPSDRFSAERTGGSVSTLTIQRTQQEDSAVYLCASSRGGVAEETQYFGPGTRLLVL.

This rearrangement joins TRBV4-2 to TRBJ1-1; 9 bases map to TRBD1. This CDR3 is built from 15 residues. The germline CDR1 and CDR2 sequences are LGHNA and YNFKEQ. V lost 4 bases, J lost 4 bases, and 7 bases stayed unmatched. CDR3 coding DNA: TGTGCCAGCAGCCCCCCCAAGACAGGGGGCACTGAAGCTTTCTTT. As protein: CASSPPKTGGTEAFF.

The CDR3 DNA sequence: TGTGCCAGCAGCTCCACCCCGGGCGGCTTCTATGGCTACACCTTC. Its translation is CASSSTPGGFYGYTF. The V call is TRBV7-2, the J call TRBJ1-2; no firm D call. The CDR3 is 15 amino acids. The V and J ends lost 4 bases and 4 bases respectively, with 16 bases between them. Germline V gives CDR1 SGHTA, CDR2 FQGNSA.

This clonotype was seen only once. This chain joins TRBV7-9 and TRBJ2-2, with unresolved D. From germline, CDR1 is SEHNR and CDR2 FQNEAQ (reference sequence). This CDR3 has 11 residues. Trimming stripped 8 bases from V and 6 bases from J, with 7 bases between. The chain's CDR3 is CASDTPGELFF. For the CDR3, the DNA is TGTGCCAGCGACACCCCCGGGGAGCTGTTTTTT.